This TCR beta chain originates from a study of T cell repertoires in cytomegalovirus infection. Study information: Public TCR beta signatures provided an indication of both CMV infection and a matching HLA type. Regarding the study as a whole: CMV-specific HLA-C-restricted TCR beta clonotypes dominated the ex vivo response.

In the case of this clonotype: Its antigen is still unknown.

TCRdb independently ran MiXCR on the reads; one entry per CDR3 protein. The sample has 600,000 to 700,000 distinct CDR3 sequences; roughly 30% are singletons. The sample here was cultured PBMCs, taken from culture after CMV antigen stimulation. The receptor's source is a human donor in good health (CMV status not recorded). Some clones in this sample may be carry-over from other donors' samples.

CDR3 bases: TGTGCCAGTAGTATCCCCAGTCGGGGGTACACCGGGGAGCTGTTTTTT. Its translation: CASSIPSRGYTGELFF. The rearrangement uses TRBV19 and TRBJ2-2, with D tentatively TRBD2 (6 bases). Trimming took 3 bases from V and 3 from J, leaving 14 bases between them. Germline V gene data show CDR1 as LNHDA and CDR2 as SQIVND (reference sequence). CDR3 length: 16 amino acids. The full variable domain, with the rest looked up from reference TRBV19 and TRBJ2-2, is DGGITQSPKYLFRKEGQNVTLSCEQNLNHDAMYWYRQDPGQGLRLIYYSQIVNDFQKGDIAEGYSVSREKKESFPLTVTSAQKNPTAFYLCASSIPSRGYTGELFFGEGSRLTVL.